A single T cell receptor (beta chain) is shown here with its context. Some clones are missing from TCRdb's copy, which holds only in-frame ones; the method was immunoSEQ multiplex PCR. The sample lists approximately 95,000 clones, roughly 95% occurring once. The data stem from a study of technical replicates of blood from a few donors. Germline values: CDR1 LGHNA, CDR2 YSLEER. This CDR3 spans 13 amino acids. Trimming left V 0 bases short and J 6 bases short, with 8 bases between. The rearrangement links TRBV4-3 to TRBJ1-1; D gene unclear. This TCR was recovered from a human donor in good health. Source material: T cells isolated from PBMCs. CDR3 coding DNA: TGCGCCAGCAGCCAAGATCTCGTAGCTGAAGCTTTCTTT. Residues: CASSQDLVAEAFF.